This T cell receptor beta chain was sequenced in a study of cytotoxic CD8 clonotypes in ibrutinib-treated CLL. Sequencing sought depths of 1 in 200,000 to 1 in 1 million T cells. Here immunoSEQ multiplex PCR was the method, and the copy in TCRdb shows in-frame clones only, minus some. The top ten hold around 6.5% of the sample, which has roughly 330,000 clones, 67% seen once. V was trimmed by 5 bases and J by 0 bases, leaving 13 bases between them. The CDR3 consists of 15 residues. CDR1 and CDR2 from the germline V gene are SGHAT and FQNNGV. The sequencing here drew on PBMCs, taken after 36 months of ibrutinib treatment. The J gene is TRBJ1-1, the V gene TRBV11-2; D might be TRBD1 (6 bases). This receptor was taken from a human donor with chronic lymphocytic leukemia. CDR3 nucleotides: TGTGCCAGCAGCGCACCCGGGACACTGAACACTGAAGCTTTCTTT. It yields the protein CASSAPGTLNTEAFF.